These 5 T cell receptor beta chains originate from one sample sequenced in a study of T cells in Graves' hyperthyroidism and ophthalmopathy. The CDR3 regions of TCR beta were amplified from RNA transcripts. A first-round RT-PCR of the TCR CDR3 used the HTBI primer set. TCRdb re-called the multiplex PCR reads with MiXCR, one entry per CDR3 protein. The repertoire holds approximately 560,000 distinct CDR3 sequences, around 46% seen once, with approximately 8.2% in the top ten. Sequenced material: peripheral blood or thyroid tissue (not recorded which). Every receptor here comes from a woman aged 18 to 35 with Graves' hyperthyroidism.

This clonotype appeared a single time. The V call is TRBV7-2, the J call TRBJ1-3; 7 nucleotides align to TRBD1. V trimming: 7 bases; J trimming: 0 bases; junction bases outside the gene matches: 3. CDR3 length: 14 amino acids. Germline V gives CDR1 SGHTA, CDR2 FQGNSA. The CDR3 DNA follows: TGTGCCAGCAACAGACAGGGCTCTGGAAACACCATATATTTT. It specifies CASNRQGSGNTIYF.

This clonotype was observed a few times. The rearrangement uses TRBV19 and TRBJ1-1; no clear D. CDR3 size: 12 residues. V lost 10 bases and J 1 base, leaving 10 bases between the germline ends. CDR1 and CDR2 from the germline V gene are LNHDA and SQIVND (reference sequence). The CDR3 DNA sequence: TGTGCCACGAAATGGGGGAACACTGAAGCTTTCTTT. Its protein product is CATKWGNTEAFF.

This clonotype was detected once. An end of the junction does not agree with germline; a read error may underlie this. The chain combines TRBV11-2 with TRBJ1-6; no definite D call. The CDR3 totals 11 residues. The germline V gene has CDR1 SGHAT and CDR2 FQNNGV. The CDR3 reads CASSAGGNFSF. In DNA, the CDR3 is TGTGCCAGCAGCGCCGGAGGGAATTTTAGCTTT.

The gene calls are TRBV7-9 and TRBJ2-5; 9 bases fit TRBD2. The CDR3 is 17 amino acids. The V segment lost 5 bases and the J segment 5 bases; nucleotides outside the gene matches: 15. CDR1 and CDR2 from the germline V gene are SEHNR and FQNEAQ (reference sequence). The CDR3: CASSIQGLRLAVETQYF. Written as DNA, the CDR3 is TGTGCCAGCAGCATACAGGGGCTAAGACTAGCGGTCGAGACCCAGTACTTC.

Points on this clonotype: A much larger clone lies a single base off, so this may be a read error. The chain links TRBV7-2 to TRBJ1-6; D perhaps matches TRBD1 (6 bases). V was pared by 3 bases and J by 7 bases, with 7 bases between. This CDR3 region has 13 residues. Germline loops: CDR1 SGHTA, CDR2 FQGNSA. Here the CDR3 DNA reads TGTGCCAGCAGCTTCACAGGGAATTCACCCCTCCACTTT. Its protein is CASSFTGNSPLHF.